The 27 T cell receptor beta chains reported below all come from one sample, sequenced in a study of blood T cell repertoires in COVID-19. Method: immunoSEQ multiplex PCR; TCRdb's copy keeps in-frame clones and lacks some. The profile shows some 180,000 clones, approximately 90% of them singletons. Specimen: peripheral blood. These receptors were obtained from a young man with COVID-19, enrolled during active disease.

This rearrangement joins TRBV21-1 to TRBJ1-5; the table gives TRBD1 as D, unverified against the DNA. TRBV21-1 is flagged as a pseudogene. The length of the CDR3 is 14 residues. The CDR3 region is CASSPGTVDQPQHF. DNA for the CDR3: TGTGCCAGCAGCCCCGGGACAGTCGATCAGCCCCAGCATTTT.

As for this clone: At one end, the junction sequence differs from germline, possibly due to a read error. CDR3 nucleotides: TGTGCCTGGAGTGTGTCAGGGGAAGAAAAACTGCTTTTT. It is translated as CAWSVSGEEKLLF. The chain has TRBV30 and TRBJ1-4; weak D call: TRBD1 (6 bases). Germline loops: CDR1 GTSNPN, CDR2 SVGIG (reference sequence). The CDR3 is made up of 13 amino acids. The complete variable domain, with remaining parts taken from reference TRBV30 and TRBJ1-4, reads SQTIHQWPATLVQPVGSPLSLECTVEGTSNPNLYWYRQAAGRGLQLLFYSVGIGQISSEVPQNLSASRPQDRQFILSSKKLLLSDSGFYLCAWSVSGEEKLLFGSGTQLSVL.

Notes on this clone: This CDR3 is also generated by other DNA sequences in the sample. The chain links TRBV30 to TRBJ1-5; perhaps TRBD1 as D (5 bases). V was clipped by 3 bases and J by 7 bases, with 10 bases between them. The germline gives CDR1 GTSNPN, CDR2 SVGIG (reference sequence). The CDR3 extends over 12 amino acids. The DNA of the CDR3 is TGTGCCTGGAGCGGGGGGAGGCAGCCCCAGCATTTT. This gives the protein CAWSGGRQPQHF.

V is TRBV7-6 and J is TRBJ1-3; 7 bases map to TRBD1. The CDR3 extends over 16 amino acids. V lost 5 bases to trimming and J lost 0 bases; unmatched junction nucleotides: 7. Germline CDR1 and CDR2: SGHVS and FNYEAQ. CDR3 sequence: CASSPRQGVSGNTIYF. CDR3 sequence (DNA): TGTGCCAGCAGCCCTAGACAGGGCGTCTCTGGAAACACCATATATTTT.

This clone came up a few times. The CDR3 loop reads CASSSTSGRSMAKNIQYF. Here the CDR3 DNA reads TGCGCCAGCAGCTCGACTAGCGGGAGGTCGATGGCCAAAAACATTCAGTACTTC. The J gene is TRBJ2-4, the V gene TRBV5-1, with 13 bases aligning to TRBD2. Per germline, CDR1 SGHRS and CDR2 YFSETQ. The V gene end was trimmed by 3 bases and the J gene end by 1 base; junction bases not matched to a gene: 7. The CDR3 has 18 amino acids. The complete variable domain, with remaining parts taken from reference TRBV5-1 and TRBJ2-4, reads KAGVTQTPRYLIKTRGQQVTLSCSPISGHRSVSWYQQTPGQGLQFLFEYFSETQRNKGNFPGRFSGRQFSNSRSEMNVSTLELGDSALYLCASSSTSGRSMAKNIQYFGAGTRLSVL.

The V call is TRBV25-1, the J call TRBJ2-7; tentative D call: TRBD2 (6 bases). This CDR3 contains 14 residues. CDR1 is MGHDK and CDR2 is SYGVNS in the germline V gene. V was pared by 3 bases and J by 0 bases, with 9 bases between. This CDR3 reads CASSDGGGSYEQYF. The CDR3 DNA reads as TGTGCCAGCAGTGACGGGGGAGGCTCCTACGAGCAGTACTTC.

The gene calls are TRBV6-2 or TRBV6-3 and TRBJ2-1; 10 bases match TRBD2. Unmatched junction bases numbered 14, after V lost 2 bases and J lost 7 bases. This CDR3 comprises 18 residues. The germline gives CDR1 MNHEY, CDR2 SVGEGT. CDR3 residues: CASSYGVRDSGRGNEQFF. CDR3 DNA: TGTGCCAGCAGTTACGGGGTACGGGACAGCGGGAGGGGGAATGAGCAGTTCTTC.

In DNA, the CDR3 is TGTGCCAGCAGTTTATACCGGGACAGGGGATATGAGCAGTTCTTC. It specifies CASSLYRDRGYEQFF. V usage is TRBV27 and J usage is TRBJ2-1; 10 nucleotides align to TRBD1. Germline CDR1 MNHEY, CDR2 SMNVEV (reference sequence). The ends lost 1 base at V and 8 bases at J; junction bases unmatched: 5. The CDR3 sequence is 15 residues long.

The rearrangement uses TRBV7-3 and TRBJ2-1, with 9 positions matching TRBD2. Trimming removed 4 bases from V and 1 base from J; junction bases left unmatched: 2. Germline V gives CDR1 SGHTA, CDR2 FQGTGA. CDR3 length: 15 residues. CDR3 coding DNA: TGTGCCAGCAGCTACGGACTAGCGTCCTACAATGAGCAGTTCTTC. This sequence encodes CASSYGLASYNEQFF.

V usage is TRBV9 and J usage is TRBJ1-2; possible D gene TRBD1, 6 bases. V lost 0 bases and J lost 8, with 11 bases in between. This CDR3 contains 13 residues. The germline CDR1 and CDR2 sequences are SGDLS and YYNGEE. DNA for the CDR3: TGTGCCAGCAGCGTAGTGCAGGGGTGGGGCTACACCTTC. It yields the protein CASSVVQGWGYTF. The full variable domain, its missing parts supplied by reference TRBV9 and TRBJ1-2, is DSGVTQTPKHLITATGQRVTLRCSPRSGDLSVYWYQQSLDQGLQFLIQYYNGEERAKGNILERFSAQQFPDLHSELNLSSLELGDSALYFCASSVVQGWGYTFGSGTRLTVV.

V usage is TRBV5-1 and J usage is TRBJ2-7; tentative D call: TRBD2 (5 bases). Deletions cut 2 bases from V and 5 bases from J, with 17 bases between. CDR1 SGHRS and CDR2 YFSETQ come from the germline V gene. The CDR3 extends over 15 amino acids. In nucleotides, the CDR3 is TGCGCCAGCAGCTTAATCGGGGTCGTAAGAGACGAGCAGTACTTC. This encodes CASSLIGVVRDEQYF.

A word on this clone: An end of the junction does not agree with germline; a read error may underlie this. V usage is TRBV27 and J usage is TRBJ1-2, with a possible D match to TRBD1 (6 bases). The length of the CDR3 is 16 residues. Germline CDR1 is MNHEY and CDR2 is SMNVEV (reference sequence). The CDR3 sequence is CASSFSSNRERYDYTF. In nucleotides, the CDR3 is TGTGCCAGCAGTTTTTCCTCCAACAGGGAGAGGTATGACTACACCTTC.

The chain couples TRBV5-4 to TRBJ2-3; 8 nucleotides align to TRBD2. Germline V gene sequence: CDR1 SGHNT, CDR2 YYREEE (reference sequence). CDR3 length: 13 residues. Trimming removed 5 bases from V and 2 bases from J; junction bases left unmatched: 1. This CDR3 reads CASRREVTDTQYF. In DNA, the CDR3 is TGTGCCAGCAGGCGGGAGGTCACAGATACGCAGTATTTT.

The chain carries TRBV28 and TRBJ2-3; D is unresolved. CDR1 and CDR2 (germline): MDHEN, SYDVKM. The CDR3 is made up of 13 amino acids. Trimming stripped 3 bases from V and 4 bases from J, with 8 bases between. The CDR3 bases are TGTGCCAGCAGTTTTGGTAGTCCAGATACGCAGTATTTT. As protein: CASSFGSPDTQYF.

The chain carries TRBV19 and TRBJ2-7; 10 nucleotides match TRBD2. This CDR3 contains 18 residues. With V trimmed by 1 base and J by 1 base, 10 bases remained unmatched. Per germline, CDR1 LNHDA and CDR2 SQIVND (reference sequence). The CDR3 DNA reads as TGTGCCAGTAGTATAGCCTTACCACTAGCGGGGCTTTCCTACGAGCAGTACTTC. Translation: CASSIALPLAGLSYEQYF.

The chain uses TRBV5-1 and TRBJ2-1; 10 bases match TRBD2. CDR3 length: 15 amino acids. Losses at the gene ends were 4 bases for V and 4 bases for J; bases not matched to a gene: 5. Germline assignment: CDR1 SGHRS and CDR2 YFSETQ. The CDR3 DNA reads TGCGCCAGCAGCCCCGGACTAGCGGCATACAATGAGCAGTTCTTC. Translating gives CASSPGLAAYNEQFF.

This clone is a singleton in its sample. CDR3 coding DNA: TGCAGTGCTAGTGGGCAGGGTCATGGCTACACCTTC. Translated: CSASGQGHGYTF. This chain joins TRBV20-1 and TRBJ1-2, with a weak D call TRBD1 (5 bases). Germline V CDR1 and CDR2: DFQATT, SNEGSKA (reference sequence). The V end was cut by 3 bases, the J end by 6 bases, with 11 bases between. This CDR3 has 12 amino acids.

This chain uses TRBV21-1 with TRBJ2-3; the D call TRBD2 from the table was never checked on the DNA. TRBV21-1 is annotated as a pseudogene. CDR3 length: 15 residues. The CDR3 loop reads CASSDRTSGTDTQYF. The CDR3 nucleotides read TGTGCCAGCAGCGACAGGACTAGCGGCACAGATACGCAGTATTTT.

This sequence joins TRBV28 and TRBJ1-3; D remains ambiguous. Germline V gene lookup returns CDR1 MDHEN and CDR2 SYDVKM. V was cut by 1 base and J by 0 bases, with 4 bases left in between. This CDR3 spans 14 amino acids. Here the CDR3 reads CASSLYSSGNTIYF. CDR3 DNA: TGTGCCAGCAGTTTATACAGCTCTGGAAACACCATATATTTT.

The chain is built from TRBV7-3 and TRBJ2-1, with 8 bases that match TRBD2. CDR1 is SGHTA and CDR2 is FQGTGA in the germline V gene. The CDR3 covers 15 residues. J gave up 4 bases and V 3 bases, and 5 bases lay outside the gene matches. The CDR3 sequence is CASSFRGLGYNEQFF. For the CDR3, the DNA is TGTGCCAGCAGCTTTAGGGGACTAGGTTACAATGAGCAGTTCTTC. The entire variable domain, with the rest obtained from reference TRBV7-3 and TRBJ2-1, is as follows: GAGVSQTPSNKVTEKGKYVELRCDPISGHTALYWYRQSLGQGPEFLIYFQGTGAADDSGLPNDRFFAVRPEGSVSTLKIQRTERGDSAVYLCASSFRGLGYNEQFFGPGTRLTVL.

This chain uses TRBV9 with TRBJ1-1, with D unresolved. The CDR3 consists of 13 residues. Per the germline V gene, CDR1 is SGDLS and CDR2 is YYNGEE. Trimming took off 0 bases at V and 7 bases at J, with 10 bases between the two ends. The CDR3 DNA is TGTGCCAGCAGCGTAGGAGGGCGCGGTGAAGCTTTCTTT. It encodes CASSVGGRGEAFF.

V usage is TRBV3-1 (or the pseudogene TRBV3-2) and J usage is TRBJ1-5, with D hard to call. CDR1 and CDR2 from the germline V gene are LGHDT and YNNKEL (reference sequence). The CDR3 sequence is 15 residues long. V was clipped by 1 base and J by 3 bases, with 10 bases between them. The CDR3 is CASSQGRLSNQPQHF. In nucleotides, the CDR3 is TGTGCCAGCAGCCAAGGTAGACTGTCCAATCAGCCCCAGCATTTT.

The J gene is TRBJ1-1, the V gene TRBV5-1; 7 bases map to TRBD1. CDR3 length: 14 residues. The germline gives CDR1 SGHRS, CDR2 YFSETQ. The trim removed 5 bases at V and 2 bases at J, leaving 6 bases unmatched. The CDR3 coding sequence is TGCGCCAGCAGAGGGACAGCTATTAACACTGAAGCTTTCTTT. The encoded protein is CASRGTAINTEAFF.

This CDR3 reads CASSAGIAYTF. In DNA form, the CDR3 reads TGTGCCAGCAGCGCAGGGATCGCCTACACCTTC. The chain has TRBV9 and TRBJ1-2; tentatively, D is TRBD1 (5 bases). Trimming left V 3 bases short and J 10 bases short, with 10 bases between. The CDR3 sequence is 11 residues long. Germline V lookup: CDR1 SGDLS, CDR2 YYNGEE.

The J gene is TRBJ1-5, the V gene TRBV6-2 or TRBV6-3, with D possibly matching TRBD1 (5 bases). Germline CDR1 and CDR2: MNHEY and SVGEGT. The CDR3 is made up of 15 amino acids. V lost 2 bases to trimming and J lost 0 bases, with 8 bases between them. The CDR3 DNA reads TGTGCCAGCAGTTACGCCAGGGATAGCAATCAGCCCCAGCATTTT. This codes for CASSYARDSNQPQHF.

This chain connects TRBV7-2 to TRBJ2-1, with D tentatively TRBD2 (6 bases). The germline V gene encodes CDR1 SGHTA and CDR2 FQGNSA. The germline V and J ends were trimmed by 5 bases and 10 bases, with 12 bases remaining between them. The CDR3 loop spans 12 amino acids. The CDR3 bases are TGTGCCAGCAGCCCACCAGGGAGGGAGCAGTTCTTC. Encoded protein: CASSPPGREQFF.

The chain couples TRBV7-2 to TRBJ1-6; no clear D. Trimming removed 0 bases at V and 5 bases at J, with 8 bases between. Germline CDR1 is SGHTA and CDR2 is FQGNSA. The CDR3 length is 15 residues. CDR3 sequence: CASSLAPGNNSPLHF. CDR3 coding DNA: TGTGCCAGCAGCTTAGCGCCCGGGAATAATTCACCCCTCCACTTT.